These T cell receptor beta chains were read from a single sample in a study of identical twins. TCRdb independently ran MiXCR on the 5' RACE reads; one entry per CDR3 protein. In the table there are 500,000 to 600,000 distinct CDR3 sequences, roughly a fifth of which are singletons. The sample was also reused in another study, on T cells expressing NK-cell markers.

Sequencing was carried out using CD4+ T cells sorted from blood. All receptors derive from a woman aged 18-29 years in good health. Each CDR3 is given with its conserved first and last residue. The D gene is left open where the match is weak. Part of the rows lack a size; the others show once, few, many or a class for expanded clones.

cdr3_aa cdr3_nt v_call d_call clone_size j_call
CASSPRVNYGYTF TGTGCCAGCAGTCCCAGGGTCAACTATGGCTACACCTTC TRBV9 . . TRBJ1-2
CASSPPSSQRGYTF TGTGCCAGCAGTCCCCCCAGCAGTCAAAGGGGCTACACCTTC TRBV12-3/TRBV12-4 . few TRBJ1-2
CASSLTSGIPPYEQYF TGTGCCAGCAGCTTAACCTCCGGGATCCCACCATACGAGCAGTACTTC TRBV7-2 . many TRBJ2-7
CASSYEALNQPQHF TGTGCCAGCAGTTACGAAGCGCTAAATCAGCCCCAGCATTTT TRBV6-2/TRBV6-3 . few TRBJ1-5
CSARVQSLSGANVLTF TGCAGTGCTAGAGTTCAGTCTCTCTCTGGGGCCAACGTCCTGACTTTC TRBV20-1 . . TRBJ2-6
CASSFVGTGGYRDYGYTF TGTGCCAGCAGTTTTGTCGGGACAGGGGGTTATAGGGACTATGGCTACACCTTC TRBV12-3/TRBV12-4 TRBD1 . TRBJ1-2
CAISGYDGGEQYF TGTGCCATCAGTGGGTACGACGGGGGCGAGCAGTACTTC TRBV10-3 . many TRBJ2-7
CSAFLPGADTQYF TGCAGTGCATTCCTCCCCGGCGCAGATACGCAGTATTTT TRBV20-1 . . TRBJ2-3
CASSPAKSSHTF TGTGCCAGCAGCCCCGCCAAGAGCAGTCACACCTTC TRBV7-2 . . TRBJ1-2
CSARNPREENTEAFF TGCAGTGCTAGAAACCCAAGAGAGGAGAACACTGAAGCTTTCTTT TRBV20-1 . . TRBJ1-1
CASSSTQGAGANVLTF TGTGCCAGCAGCTCGACCCAGGGGGCTGGGGCCAACGTCCTGACTTTC TRBV7-6 TRBD1 . TRBJ2-6
CASSLGTSYGYTF TGTGCCAGCAGCTTGGGGACCTCCTATGGCTACACCTTC TRBV5-1 . many TRBJ1-2
CAAGSTYSNQPQHF TGTGCCGCTGGAAGCACGTATAGCAATCAGCCCCAGCATTTT TRBV15 . . TRBJ1-5
CSARGGDWEQYF TGCAGTGCTAGAGGAGGGGATTGGGAGCAGTACTTC TRBV20-1 . few TRBJ2-7
CASSLVGGASYEQYF TGCGCCAGCAGCTTGGTAGGCGGGGCCTCCTACGAGCAGTACTTC TRBV5-1 . few TRBJ2-7
CASSVSGERAYEQYF TGTGCCAGCAGCGTGAGCGGGGAGAGGGCCTACGAGCAGTACTTC TRBV9 TRBD2 . TRBJ2-7
CASSSRTSGGWFF TGCGCCAGCAGCTCCCGGACTAGCGGGGGGTGGTTCTTC TRBV5-1 TRBD2 many TRBJ2-1
CAISERQGLNEQFF TGTGCCATCAGTGAGAGACAGGGGTTGAATGAGCAGTTCTTC TRBV10-3 TRBD1 few TRBJ2-1
CASSLHREGEKLFF TGTGCCAGCAGCTTACACAGGGAAGGCGAAAAACTGTTTTTT TRBV7-8 . . TRBJ1-4